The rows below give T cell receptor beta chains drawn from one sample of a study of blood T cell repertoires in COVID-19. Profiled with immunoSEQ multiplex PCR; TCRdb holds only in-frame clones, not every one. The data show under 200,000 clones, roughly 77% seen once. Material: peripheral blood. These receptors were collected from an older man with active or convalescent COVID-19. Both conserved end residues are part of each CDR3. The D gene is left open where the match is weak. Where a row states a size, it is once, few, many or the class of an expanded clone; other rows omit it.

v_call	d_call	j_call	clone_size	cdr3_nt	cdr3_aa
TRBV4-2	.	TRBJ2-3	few	TGTGCCAGCAGCCTTGGGGCCGCGGCAGGCACAGATACGCAGTATTTT	CASSLGAAAGTDTQYF
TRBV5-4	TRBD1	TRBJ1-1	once	TGTGCCAGCAGCTCGATAGGGACAGCAAACACTGAAGCTTTCTTT	CASSSIGTANTEAFF
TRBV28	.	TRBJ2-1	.	TGTGCCAGCAGTCAGGGTACCTACAATGAGCAGTTCTTC	CASSQGTYNEQFF
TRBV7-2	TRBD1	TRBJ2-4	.	TGTGCCAGCAGCGTCCGACTGACAGGGGGCAGTGACATTCAGTACTTC	CASSVRLTGGSDIQYF
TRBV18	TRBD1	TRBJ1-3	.	TGTGCCAGCTATCGAGAGCTCCGGGACAGCAAAAACACCATATATTTT	CASYRELRDSKNTIYF
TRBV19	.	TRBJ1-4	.	TGTGCCAGTAGTATAATCCGCAGTCCTAATGAAAAACTGTTTTTT	CASSIIRSPNEKLFF
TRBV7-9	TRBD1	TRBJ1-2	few	TGTGCCAGCAGCTTAGAACAGGGGGCAGGTGGCTACACCTTC	CASSLEQGAGGYTF
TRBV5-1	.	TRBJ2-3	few	TGCGCCAGCAGCTTGGACGCAGTCACAGATACGCAGTATTTT	CASSLDAVTDTQYF
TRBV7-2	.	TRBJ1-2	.	TGTGCCAGCAGCTTAAGCCCAGGATCCTATGGCTACACCTTC	CASSLSPGSYGYTF
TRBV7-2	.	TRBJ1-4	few	TGTGCCAGCAGCTTCGCAAGGGGTAATGAAAAACTGTTTTTT	CASSFARGNEKLFF
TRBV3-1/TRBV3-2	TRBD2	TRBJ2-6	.	TGTGCCAGCAGCCAGGTTGGACTAGCGGGAGGTGTTGGGGCCAACGTCCTGACTTTC	CASSQVGLAGGVGANVLTF
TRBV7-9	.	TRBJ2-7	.	TGTGCCAGCAGCTCCCACGCAAGCAGCGGGCTTGGCGAGCAGTACTTC	CASSSHASSGLGEQYF
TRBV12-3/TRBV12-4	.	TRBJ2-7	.	TGTGCCAGCAGACTGACATCCACCTACGAGCAGTACTTC	CASRLTSTYEQYF
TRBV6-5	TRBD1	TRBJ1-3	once	TGTGCCAGCGGGCGGACAGGGGGGAACACCATATATTTT	CASGRTGGNTIYF
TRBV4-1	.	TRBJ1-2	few	TGCGCCAGCAGCCAAGATCCGGGGAACTATGGCTACACCTTC	CASSQDPGNYGYTF
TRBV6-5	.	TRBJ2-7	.	TGTGCCAGCAGTTACACGAGAGGGAACGAGCAGTACTTC	CASSYTRGNEQYF
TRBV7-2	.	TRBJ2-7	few	TGTGCCAGCAGCACGCAAACAGGGATTCAAGGGGAGCAGTACTTC	CASSTQTGIQGEQYF
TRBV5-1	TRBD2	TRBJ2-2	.	TGCGCCAGCAGCTTGGTGGTGGGAGCGGGGGCCACGAACACCGGGGAGCTGTTTTTT	CASSLVVGAGATNTGELFF
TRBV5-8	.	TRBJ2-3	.	TGTGCCAGCAGCTTGGTGCTATCCACAGATACGCAGTATTTT	CASSLVLSTDTQYF
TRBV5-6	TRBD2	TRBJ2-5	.	TGTGCCAGCAGCTCCCCGGGACTAGCGGGGGAGGATGTGACCCAGTACTTC	CASSSPGLAGEDVTQYF
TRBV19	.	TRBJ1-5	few	TGTGCCAGTAGCGCCGTTCAGGGAATTCAGCCCCAGCATTTT	CASSAVQGIQPQHF
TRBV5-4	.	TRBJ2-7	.	TGTGCCAGCAGCTCAGGACAGTTCTCCTACGAGCAGTACTTC	CASSSGQFSYEQYF
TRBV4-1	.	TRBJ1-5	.	TGCGCCAGCAGCCAAGTCTTGTCAGGGCCCCAGCATTTT	CASSQVLSGPQHF
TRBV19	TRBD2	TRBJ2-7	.	TGTGCCAGTAGCCGGGACTACTCCTACGAGCAGTACTTC	CASSRDYSYEQYF
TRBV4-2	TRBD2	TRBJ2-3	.	TGTGCCAGCAGCCAAGGGGAGCGGGGGAACACAGATACGCAGTATTTT	CASSQGERGNTDTQYF
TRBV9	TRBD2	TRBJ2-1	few	TGTGCCAGCAGCGTACCGGGACTAGCGGATAATGAGCAGTTCTTC	CASSVPGLADNEQFF
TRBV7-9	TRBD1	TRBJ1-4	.	TGTGCCAGCGGTGGACAGGGGGACGAAAAACTGTTTTTT	CASGGQGDEKLFF
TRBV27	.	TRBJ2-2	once	TGTGCCAGCAGTTTATCAAGACAAACCGGGGAGCTGTTTTTT	CASSLSRQTGELFF
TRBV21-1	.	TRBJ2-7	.	TGTGCCAGCAGCAAAAGGGACAGGGAAAGGTACGAGCAGTACTTC	CASSKRDRERYEQYF
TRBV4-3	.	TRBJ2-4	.	TGCGCCAGCAGCCAAGATAATTCAGGGGATCTAGCCAAAAACATTCAGTACTTC	CASSQDNSGDLAKNIQYF
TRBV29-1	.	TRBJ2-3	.	TGCAGCGTTGACGGGGACACAGATACGCAGTATTTT	CSVDGDTDTQYF
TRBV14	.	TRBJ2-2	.	TGTGCCAGCAGCCCCCCAGGGGTTGCGGACACCGGGGAGCTGTTTTTT	CASSPPGVADTGELFF
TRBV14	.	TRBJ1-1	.	TGTGCCAGCAGCCACCGGACAGCTGAAGCTTTCTTT	CASSHRTAEAFF
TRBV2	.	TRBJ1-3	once	TGTGCCAGCAGATACTCTGGAAACACCATATATTTT	CASRYSGNTIYF
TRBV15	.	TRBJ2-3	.	TGTGCCACCAGCAGAGATCTCGGGACACAAGGCACAGATACGCAGTATTTT	CATSRDLGTQGTDTQYF
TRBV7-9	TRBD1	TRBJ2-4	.	TGTGCCAGCAGCTTAGGGACAGGGGGCGAGGGGGCCAAAAACATTCAGTACTTC	CASSLGTGGEGAKNIQYF
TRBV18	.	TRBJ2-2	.	TGTGCCAGCTCGTTACAGATACAATCGAACACCGGGGAGCTGTTTTTT	CASSLQIQSNTGELFF
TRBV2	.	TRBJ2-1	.	TGTGCCAGCAGTGTTGAAGGGGGAGTCTACAATGAGCAGTTCTTC	CASSVEGGVYNEQFF
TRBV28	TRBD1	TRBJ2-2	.	TGTGCCAGCAGTTTACCAACAGGGGCCAAGCTGTTTTTT	CASSLPTGAKLFF
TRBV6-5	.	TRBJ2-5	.	TGTGCCAGCAGTCCCAGCCTCGAGCGGACCCAGTACTTC	CASSPSLERTQYF
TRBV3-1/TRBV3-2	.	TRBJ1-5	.	TGTGCCAGCAGCCAAGGGCAGTTGTCTGGTCAGCCCCAGCATTTT	CASSQGQLSGQPQHF
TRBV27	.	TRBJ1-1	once	TGTGCCAGCAGTGCGGTAGGTCGGAGCACTGAAGCTTTCTTT	CASSAVGRSTEAFF
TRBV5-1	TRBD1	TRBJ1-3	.	TGCGCCAGCAGCGCGTTGACAGGGAGATCTGGAAACACCATATATTTT	CASSALTGRSGNTIYF
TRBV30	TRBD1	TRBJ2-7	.	TGTGCCTGGAGTGTGACAGGGGCCTACGAGCAGTACTTC	CAWSVTGAYEQYF
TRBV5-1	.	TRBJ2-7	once	TGCGCCAGCAGTGCGCAGCTCGGGGTTTACGAGCAGTACTTC	CASSAQLGVYEQYF
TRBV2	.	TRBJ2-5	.	TGTGCCAGCAGTGAAGCGTGGCCCAGGCGGGTGTACCAAGAGACCCAGTACTTC	CASSEAWPRRVYQETQYF
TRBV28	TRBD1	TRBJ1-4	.	TGTGCCAGCAGTCGCCCGACAGGGTCCGCTAATGAAAAACTGTTTTTT	CASSRPTGSANEKLFF
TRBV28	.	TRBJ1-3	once	TGTGCCAGCAAAATGGGGGGAGGCCTCTCTGGAAACACCATATATTTT	CASKMGGGLSGNTIYF
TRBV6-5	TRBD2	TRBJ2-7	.	TGTGCCAGCAGTCGAAGGGAGGGGCACTACGAGCAGTACTTC	CASSRREGHYEQYF
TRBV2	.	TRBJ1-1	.	TGTGCCAGCAGTGAAGGGGCAGTCACTGAAGCTTTCTTT	CASSEGAVTEAFF
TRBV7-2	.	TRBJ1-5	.	TGTGCCAGCATCCTGACGGGGGACAATCAGCCCCAGCATTTT	CASILTGDNQPQHF